Sequencing of this TCR beta chain was carried out in a study of OX40 agonist ivuxolimab in advanced cancers. Across the whole study: Partial responses occurred in Three dose-escalation patients, one with hepatocellular carcinoma and two with cutaneous melanoma.

Notes on the study in general: Relative to CD4+, CD8+ T cells held more expanded clones on average.

The repertoire was sequenced with immunoSEQ multiplex PCR; TCRdb's copy has only in-frame clones and lacks some. The data hold 65,000 to 90,000 clones, with more than 80% observed a single time. Germline lookup yields CDR1 GTSNPN and CDR2 SVGIG (reference sequence). Trimming removed 0 bases from V and 0 bases from J, with 23 bases in between. The CDR3 length is 19 residues. As concerns this clone: The target antigen is unknown.

The TCR originated in an adult with an advanced solid tumor such as melanoma, head and neck, liver or kidney cancer. Specimen: CD4+ or CD8+ T cells sorted from blood, collected in a trial of the OX40 agonist ivuxolimab. This sequence joins TRBV30 and TRBJ2-5; the D call may be TRBD1 or TRBD2 (5 bases each). CDR3: CAWSVIISGQTANQETQYF. CDR3 nucleotides: TGTGCCTGGAGTGTTATAATATCGGGGCAGACTGCAAACCAAGAGACCCAGTACTTC. Supplemented by reference TRBV30 and TRBJ2-5, the full variable domain reads SQTIHQWPATLVQPVGSPLSLECTVEGTSNPNLYWYRQAAGRGLQLLFYSVGIGQISSEVPQNLSASRPQDRQFILSSKKLLLSDSGFYLCAWSVIISGQTANQETQYFGPGTRLLVL.